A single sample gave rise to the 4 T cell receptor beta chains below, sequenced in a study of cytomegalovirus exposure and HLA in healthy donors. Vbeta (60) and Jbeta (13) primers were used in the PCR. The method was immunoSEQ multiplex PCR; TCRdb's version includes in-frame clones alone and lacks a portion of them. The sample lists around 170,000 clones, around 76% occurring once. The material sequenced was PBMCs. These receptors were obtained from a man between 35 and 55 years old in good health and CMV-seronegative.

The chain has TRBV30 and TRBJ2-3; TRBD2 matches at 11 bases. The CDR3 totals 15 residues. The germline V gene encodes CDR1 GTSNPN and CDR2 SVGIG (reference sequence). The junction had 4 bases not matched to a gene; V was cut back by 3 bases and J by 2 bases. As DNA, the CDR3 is TGTGCCTGGAGGATGACTAGCGGGGCCACAGATACGCAGTATTTT. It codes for CAWRMTSGATDTQYF.

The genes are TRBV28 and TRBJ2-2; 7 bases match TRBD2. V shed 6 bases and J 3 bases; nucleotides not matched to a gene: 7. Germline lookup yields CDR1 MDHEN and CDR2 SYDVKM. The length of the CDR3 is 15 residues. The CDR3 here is CASSPRLADTGELFF. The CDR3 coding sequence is TGTGCCAGCAGCCCTCGACTAGCTGACACCGGGGAGCTGTTTTTT.

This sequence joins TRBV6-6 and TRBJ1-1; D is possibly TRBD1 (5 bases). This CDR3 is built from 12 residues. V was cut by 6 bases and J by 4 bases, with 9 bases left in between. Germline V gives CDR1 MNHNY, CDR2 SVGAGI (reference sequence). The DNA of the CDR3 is TGTGCCAGCAGCCGACAGTTCACTGAAGCTTTCTTT. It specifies CASSRQFTEAFF.

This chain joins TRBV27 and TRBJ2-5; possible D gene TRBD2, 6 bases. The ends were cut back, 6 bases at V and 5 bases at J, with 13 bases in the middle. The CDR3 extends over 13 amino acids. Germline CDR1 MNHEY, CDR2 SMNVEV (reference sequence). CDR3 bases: TGTGCCAGCAGGGGTCTAGCGTATGAGACCCAGTACTTC. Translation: CASRGLAYETQYF.